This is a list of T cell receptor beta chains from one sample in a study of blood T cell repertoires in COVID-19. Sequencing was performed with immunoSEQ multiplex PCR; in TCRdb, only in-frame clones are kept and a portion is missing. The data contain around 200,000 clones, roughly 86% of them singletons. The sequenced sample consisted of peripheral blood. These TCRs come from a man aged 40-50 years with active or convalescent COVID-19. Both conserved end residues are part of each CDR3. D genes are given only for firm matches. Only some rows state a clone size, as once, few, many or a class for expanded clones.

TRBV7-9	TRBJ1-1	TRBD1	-	TGTGCCAGCAGCAAGGGACAGACGAACACTGAAGCTTTCTTT	CASSKGQTNTEAFF
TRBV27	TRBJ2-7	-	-	TGTGCCAGCAGTTCCGGAAGACAGACTGGCAGCTCCTACGAGCAGTACTTC	CASSSGRQTGSSYEQYF
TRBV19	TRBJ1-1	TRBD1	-	TGTGCCAGTAGTACATACTTGGACAGGGGAGACACTGAAGCTTTCTTT	CASSTYLDRGDTEAFF
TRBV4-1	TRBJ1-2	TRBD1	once	TGCGCCAGCAGCCCTCTGGGACAGTCTCCCGGCTACACCTTC	CASSPLGQSPGYTF
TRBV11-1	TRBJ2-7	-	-	TGTGCCAGCAGCTTAGGGCCGAGGGAGCAGTACTTC	CASSLGPREQYF
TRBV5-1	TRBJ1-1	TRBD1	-	TGCGCCAGCAGCTTGTGGGGGACGGGGACAGGGGATGGTACTGAAGCTTTCTTT	CASSLWGTGTGDGTEAFF
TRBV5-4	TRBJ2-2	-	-	TGTGCCAGCAGCATCGACGGGATGAGGGCCGGGGAGCTGTTTTTT	CASSIDGMRAGELFF
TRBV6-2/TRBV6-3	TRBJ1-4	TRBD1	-	TGTGCCAGCAGTTACGGGACAGGCTATAATGAAAAACTGTTTTTT	CASSYGTGYNEKLFF
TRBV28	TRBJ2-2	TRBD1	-	TGTGCCAGCAGGCCGACAGGGGCCGGGGAGCTGTTTTTT	CASRPTGAGELFF
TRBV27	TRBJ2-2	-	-	TGTGCCAGCAGTTCCTCGCAGGGCGTAAACACCGGGGAGCTGTTTTTT	CASSSSQGVNTGELFF
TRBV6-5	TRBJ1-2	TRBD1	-	TGTGCCAGCACTAAGACAGGGGGAGGCTATGGCTACACCTTC	CASTKTGGGYGYTF
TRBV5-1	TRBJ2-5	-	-	TGCGCCAGCAGCTTGGTCCGAGGGGGTAGGGAGACCCAGTACTTC	CASSLVRGGRETQYF
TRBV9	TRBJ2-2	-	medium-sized	TGTGCCAGCAGCGTAGAGACAACGTACACCGGGGAGCTGTTTTTT	CASSVETTYTGELFF
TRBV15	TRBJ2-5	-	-	TGTGCCACCAGCGGAGGGCCGGTACTAGCCGGGACCCAGTACTTC	CATSGGPVLAGTQYF
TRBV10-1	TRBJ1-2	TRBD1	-	TGCGCCATTAGAAGGGGGGACAACAGGGGGTTTGTCTATGGCTACACCTTC	CAIRRGDNRGFVYGYTF
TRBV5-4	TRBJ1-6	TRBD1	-	TGTGCCAGCAGCCTAGTCCGACAGGGGGGCTCCTATAATTCACCCCTCCACTTT	CASSLVRQGGSYNSPLHF
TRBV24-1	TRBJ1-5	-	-	TGTGCCACCAGTGATAGTAGGGCAGGGAATCAGCCCCAGCATTTT	CATSDSRAGNQPQHF
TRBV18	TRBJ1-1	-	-	TGTGCCAGCTCACCACCGGGTTCGGGTAGCACTGAAGCTTTCTTT	CASSPPGSGSTEAFF
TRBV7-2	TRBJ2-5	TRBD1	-	TGTGCCAGCAGCCCTCACCCAACAGGGGCGGGAGAGACCCAGTACTTC	CASSPHPTGAGETQYF
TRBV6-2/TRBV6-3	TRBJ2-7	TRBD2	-	TGTGCCAGCAGTCCACCCCACCGGGGGGGCCTCTACTCCTACGAGCAGTACTTC	CASSPPHRGGLYSYEQYF
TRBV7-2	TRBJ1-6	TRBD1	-	TGTGCCAGCAGCTTTGGGGGGACAGGGGGATCACCCCTCCACTTT	CASSFGGTGGSPLHF
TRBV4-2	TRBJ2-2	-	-	TGTGCCAGCAGCCAAGGCGGGGGCGGGCCGAACACCGGGGAGCTGTTTTTT	CASSQGGGGPNTGELFF
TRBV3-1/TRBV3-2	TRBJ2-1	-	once	TGTGCCAGCAGCCAAGATGGAGGGTTAGTGTCCTACAATGAGCAGTTCTTC	CASSQDGGLVSYNEQFF
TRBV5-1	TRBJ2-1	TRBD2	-	TGCGCCAGCAGCCGGGCGGGGGGGCCAGGTGGGAATGAGCAGTTCTTC	CASSRAGGPGGNEQFF
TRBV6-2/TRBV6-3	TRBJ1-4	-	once	TGTGCCAGCAGCTCGTGGAGGGAAAGTGAAAAACTGTTTTTT	CASSSWRESEKLFF
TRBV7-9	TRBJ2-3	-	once	TGTGCCAGCAGCTTAGTGGGGGGAGATACGCAGTATTTT	CASSLVGGDTQYF
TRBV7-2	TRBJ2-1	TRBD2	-	TGTGCCAGCAGCACGGGACTAGCGGGGCCCGTGAGTGAGCAGTTCTTC	CASSTGLAGPVSEQFF
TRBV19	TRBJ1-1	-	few	TGTGCCAGTAGTCTTAAGGAGGGGCTCGGTTTGGAAGCTTTCTTT	CASSLKEGLGLEAFF
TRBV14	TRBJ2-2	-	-	TGTGCCAGCAGCCTTCAAAACACCGGGGAGCTGTTTTTT	CASSLQNTGELFF
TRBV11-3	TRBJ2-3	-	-	TGTGCCAGCAGCCCGAGGACAGGCACAGATACGCAGTATTTT	CASSPRTGTDTQYF
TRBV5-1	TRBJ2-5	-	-	TGCGCCAGCAGACCTATCGGGACTGACCCGGGGACCCAGTACTTC	CASRPIGTDPGTQYF
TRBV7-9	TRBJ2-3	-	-	TGTGCCAGCAGCTTATCCCTGAGCACAGATACGCAGTATTTT	CASSLSLSTDTQYF
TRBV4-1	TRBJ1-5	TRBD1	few	TGCGCCAGCAGCCAATCTACGGACAGGTACAATCAGCCCCAGCATTTT	CASSQSTDRYNQPQHF
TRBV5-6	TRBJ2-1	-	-	TGTGCCAGCAGCTTGACAGGTTACTCCTACAATGAGCAGTTCTTC	CASSLTGYSYNEQFF
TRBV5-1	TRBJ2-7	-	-	TGCGCCAGCAGCTTGGTACAGGGTACCTACGAGCAGTACTTC	CASSLVQGTYEQYF
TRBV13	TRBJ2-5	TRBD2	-	TGTGCCAGCAGCGTCCGGGCGGGGGGGCCGGAGACCCAGTACTTC	CASSVRAGGPETQYF
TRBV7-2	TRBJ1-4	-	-	TGTGCCAGCAGCTTAGACGGGACAACTAATGAAAAACTGTTTTTT	CASSLDGTTNEKLFF
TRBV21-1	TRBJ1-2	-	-	TGTGCCAGCATGCGGTTCCCGGGACAGAGCAGAACTAACTATGGCTACACCTTC	CASMRFPGQSRTNYGYTF
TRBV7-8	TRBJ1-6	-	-	TGTGCCAGCAACGACCCGGGGGGGTCACCCCTCCACTTT	CASNDPGGSPLHF
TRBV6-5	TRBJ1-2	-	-	TGTGCCAGCAGTCCCCAACTTGACAGGAACTATGGCTACACCTTC	CASSPQLDRNYGYTF
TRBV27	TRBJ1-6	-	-	TGTGCCAGCAGTTTATTCGGGGTGGCTTCACCCCTCCACTTT	CASSLFGVASPLHF
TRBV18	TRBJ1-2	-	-	TGTGCCAGCTCACCGGGGAGGGATGGTTATGGCTACACCTTC	CASSPGRDGYGYTF
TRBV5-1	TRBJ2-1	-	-	TGCGCCAGCAGGATCGGGGGTCTCGGGTCCAATGAGCAGTTCTTC	CASRIGGLGSNEQFF